This record covers a single T cell receptor (beta chain). Its specificity is not known. The assay was immunoSEQ multiplex PCR, and TCRdb's table has in-frame clones only and misses some. The sample lists 110,000 to 150,000 clones; over 90% were seen once. These data come from a study of cytomegalovirus exposure and HLA in healthy donors. About the research overall: Later analysis reported that the roughly 120 validation repertoires shared the platform of the approximately 670 first-cohort repertoires. Points from the study as a whole: Overall, 164 TCR beta chains were annotated as cytomegalovirus-associated.

The CDR3 runs 16 residues. CDR1 MNHNS and CDR2 SASEGT come from the germline V gene. The V end lost 0 bases, the J end lost 2 bases, and 11 bases lay between the germline ends. This TCR derives from a man between 18 and 35 years old in good health and CMV-seropositive. The chain couples TRBV6-1 to TRBJ1-5; D is ambiguous. The sequencing input was PBMCs. CDR3 nucleotide sequence: TGTGCCAGCAGTGAAGCCCGTCGGCGGGGCAATCAGCCCCAGCATTTT. This translates into CASSEARRRGNQPQHF.